This T cell receptor beta chain was documented in a study of type 1 regulatory T cells. Study-level results: Compared with non-Tr1 cells, Tr1 cells showed a narrower TCR repertoire.

This clonotype was counted between two and nine times. The antigen is unknown. The CDR3 totals 16 residues. J was trimmed by 1 base and V by 0 bases; bases with no gene match: 4. Germline V lookup: CDR1 SGHRS, CDR2 YFSETQ. TCRdb independently ran MiXCR on the reads; one entry per CDR3 protein. The repertoire holds fewer than 80,000 distinct CDR3 sequences, with 20% to 25% as singletons. The clonotype comes from a human donor in good health. The chain carries TRBV5-1 and TRBJ2-7; 10 nucleotides align to TRBD1. The sequenced sample consisted of cultured type 1 regulatory T (Tr1) cells, either the whole culture or a sorted fraction (not recorded which). The CDR3 sequence: CASSLGWGQGSYEQYF. In DNA, the CDR3 is TGCGCCAGCAGCTTGGGATGGGGACAGGGGTCCTACGAGCAGTACTTC.